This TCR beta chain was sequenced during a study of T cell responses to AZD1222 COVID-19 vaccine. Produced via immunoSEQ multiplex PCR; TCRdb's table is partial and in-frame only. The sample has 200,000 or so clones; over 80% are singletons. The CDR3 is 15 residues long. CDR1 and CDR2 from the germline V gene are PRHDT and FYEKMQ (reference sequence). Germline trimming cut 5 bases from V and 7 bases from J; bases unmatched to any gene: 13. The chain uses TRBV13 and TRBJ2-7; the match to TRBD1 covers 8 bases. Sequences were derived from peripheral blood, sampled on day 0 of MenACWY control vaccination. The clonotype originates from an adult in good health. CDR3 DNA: TGTGCCAGCAGCCCGCCCGGGACAGGTTCCTTGGAGCAGTACTTC. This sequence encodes CASSPPGTGSLEQYF.